The entry that follows covers one T cell receptor (beta chain) sequence. Its target is not known. The sample comes from a study of T cell responses to AZD1222 COVID-19 vaccine. Study conclusions and caveats: Donor demographics were predominantly white British with a female majority; clonal diversity may be underestimated. Only a handful of AZD1222 recipients, several in all, had baseline seropositivity.

The method was immunoSEQ multiplex PCR; TCRdb's version includes in-frame clones alone and lacks a portion of them. The top ten hold about 3.3% of the sample, which has approximately 98,000 clones, about nine tenths seen once. Germline-derived CDR1 and CDR2 are MNHNS and SASEGT. V shed 1 base, J shed 4 bases, and the junction held 3 bases outside the gene matches. This CDR3 is built from 14 residues. The J gene is TRBJ2-7, the V gene TRBV6-1; 8 nucleotides align to TRBD1. The specimen was peripheral blood, collected on day 0 of MenACWY control vaccination. The TCR comes from an adult in good health. CDR3 loop: CASSEGTGIYEQYF. CDR3 coding DNA: TGTGCCAGCAGTGAAGGGACAGGGATATACGAGCAGTACTTC.